This T cell receptor beta chain was captured by sequencing in a study of T cells in Graves' hyperthyroidism and ophthalmopathy. Study at large: Specimen type is peripheral blood, collected at initial diagnosis prior to any treatment.

This clonotype has more than one count but fewer than ten. The study based diagnoses on clinical symptoms, serum thyroxine and TRAb, thyroid ultrasound and orbital computed tomography. Amplified TCR beta CDR3 regions came from RNA transcripts. First-round RT-PCR targeting the TCR CDR3 was performed with the HTBI primer set. TCRdb re-analysed the multiplex PCR reads in MiXCR, keeping a single row per CDR3 protein. Of hundreds of thousands of distinct CDR3 sequences in the sample, 15% to 20% are singletons; the top ten hold 3% to 4.5%. This sequence was found in a woman in her twenties or thirties with Graves' hyperthyroidism. Sample: blood.

For the CDR3, the DNA is TGTGCCAGCAGCCGCGGGACAGGGTCACTAGATACGCAGTATTTT. Translated: CASSRGTGSLDTQYF. This chain connects TRBV3-1 to TRBJ2-3; 9 bases map to TRBD1. The CDR3 sequence is 15 residues long. The ends lost 4 bases at V and 5 bases at J; junction bases unmatched: 7. Germline V gene data show CDR1 as LGHDT and CDR2 as YNNKEL (reference sequence).